Presented here are 3 T cell receptor beta chains from one specimen sequenced in a study of CXCR3-negative and CXCR3-positive naive CD8 T cells. The libraries of TRB cDNA were constructed through 5' RACE using UMI labels. TCRdb derives one entry per CDR3 protein from the 5' RACE reads, leaving out DNA. This sample's table has some 130,000 distinct CDR3 sequences. The sequencing sample was made of naive CXCR3- CD8+ T cells from blood. The subset denotes: CD45RO-CCR7+CD27+CD95- naive CD8+ T cells lacking CXCR3 (TNR3-). These receptors were obtained from a human donor in good health. Some clones in this sample may be carry-over from other donors' samples.

The V and J genes are TRBV2 and TRBJ2-3; TCRdb designates TRBD2, a call that cannot be tested without DNA. The CDR3 is 16 amino acids. In germline, CDR1 is SNHLY, CDR2 FYNNEI. CDR3 sequence reads: CASSSPTSGTTDTQYF. Complete variable domain (other parts from reference TRBV2 and TRBJ2-3): EPEVTQTPSHQVTQMGQEVILRCVPISNHLYFYWYRQILGQKVEFLVSFYNNEISEKSEIFDDQFSVERPDGSNFTLKIRSTKLEDSAMYFCASSSPTSGTTDTQYFGPGTRLTVL.

This chain connects TRBV28 to TRBJ2-1. Germline loops: CDR1 MDHEN, CDR2 SYDVKM. The CDR3 has 15 residues. Here the CDR3 reads CASSSVEGKHNEQFF.

V usage is TRBV2 and J usage is TRBJ2-5. The V gene's germline CDR1 is SNHLY and CDR2 FYNNEI. The length of the CDR3 is 12 residues. The CDR3 loop reads CASSVYQETQYF.